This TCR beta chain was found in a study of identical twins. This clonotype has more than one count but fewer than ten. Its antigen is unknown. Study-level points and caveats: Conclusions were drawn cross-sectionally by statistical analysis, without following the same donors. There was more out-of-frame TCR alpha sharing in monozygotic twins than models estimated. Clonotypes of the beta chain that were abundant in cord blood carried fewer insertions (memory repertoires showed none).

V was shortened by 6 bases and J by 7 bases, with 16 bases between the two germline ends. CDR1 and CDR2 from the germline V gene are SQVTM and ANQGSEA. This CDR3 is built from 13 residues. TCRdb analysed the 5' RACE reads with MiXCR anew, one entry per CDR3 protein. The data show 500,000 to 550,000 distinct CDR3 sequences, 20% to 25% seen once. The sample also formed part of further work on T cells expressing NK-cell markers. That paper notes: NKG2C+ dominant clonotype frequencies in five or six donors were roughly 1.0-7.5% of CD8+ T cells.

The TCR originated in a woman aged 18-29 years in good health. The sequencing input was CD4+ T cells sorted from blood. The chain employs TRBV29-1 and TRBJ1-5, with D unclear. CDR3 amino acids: CSVSDPAGQPQHF. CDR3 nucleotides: TGCAGCGTATCAGATCCCGCGGGCCAGCCCCAGCATTTT.